This T cell receptor (beta chain) came from a study of blood T cell repertoires in COVID-19. Germline assignment: CDR1 MDHEN and CDR2 SYDVKM. V gave up 6 bases and J gave up 4 bases, with 9 bases separating them. This CDR3 spans 12 amino acids. Using immunoSEQ multiplex PCR, the repertoire was profiled, and TCRdb retains in-frame clones only, with some absent. The sample contains fewer than 200,000 clones, about nine tenths of which appear only once. This receptor was obtained from an older woman who had recovered from COVID-19. The chain recombines TRBV28 with TRBJ1-1, with D possibly TRBD1 on 5 matching bases. Sequencing was carried out using peripheral blood. CDR3 in amino acids: CASRPGFTEAFF. CDR3 nucleotide sequence: TGTGCCAGCAGACCAGGGTTCACTGAAGCTTTCTTT.